This T cell receptor beta chain is from a study of shared clonotypes between healthy human individuals. For the study at large: Contributing individuals were two females and three males aged 18 to 49.

Whole-study results and caveats: Investigators collected only blood, and repertoires in tissues likely differ.

Per germline, CDR1 SGHRS and CDR2 YFSETQ. After removal of 2 bases from V and 5 bases from J, the junction contained 1 base not matched to a gene. The CDR3 consists of 13 residues. Every immunoSEQ plate was one replicate of a subset's evenly spread DNA. The data were produced by immunoSEQ multiplex PCR, yet TCRdb's version contains in-frame clones alone and is incomplete. The sample consists of about 560,000 clones, about 80% of them appearing once. Participating donors were healthy, HIV-negative adults free of recent acute infections or vaccinations. There are a few counts of this clone. The antigen remains unidentified.

Sample: PBMCs. This clonotype was obtained from a woman in her forties in good health. Some clones in this sample may be carry-over from other donors' samples. The chain combines TRBV5-1 with TRBJ2-1, with 7 positions matching TRBD1. The CDR3 spells CASSLQGHNEQFF. The CDR3 DNA reads as TGCGCCAGCAGCTTACAGGGGCACAATGAGCAGTTCTTC.